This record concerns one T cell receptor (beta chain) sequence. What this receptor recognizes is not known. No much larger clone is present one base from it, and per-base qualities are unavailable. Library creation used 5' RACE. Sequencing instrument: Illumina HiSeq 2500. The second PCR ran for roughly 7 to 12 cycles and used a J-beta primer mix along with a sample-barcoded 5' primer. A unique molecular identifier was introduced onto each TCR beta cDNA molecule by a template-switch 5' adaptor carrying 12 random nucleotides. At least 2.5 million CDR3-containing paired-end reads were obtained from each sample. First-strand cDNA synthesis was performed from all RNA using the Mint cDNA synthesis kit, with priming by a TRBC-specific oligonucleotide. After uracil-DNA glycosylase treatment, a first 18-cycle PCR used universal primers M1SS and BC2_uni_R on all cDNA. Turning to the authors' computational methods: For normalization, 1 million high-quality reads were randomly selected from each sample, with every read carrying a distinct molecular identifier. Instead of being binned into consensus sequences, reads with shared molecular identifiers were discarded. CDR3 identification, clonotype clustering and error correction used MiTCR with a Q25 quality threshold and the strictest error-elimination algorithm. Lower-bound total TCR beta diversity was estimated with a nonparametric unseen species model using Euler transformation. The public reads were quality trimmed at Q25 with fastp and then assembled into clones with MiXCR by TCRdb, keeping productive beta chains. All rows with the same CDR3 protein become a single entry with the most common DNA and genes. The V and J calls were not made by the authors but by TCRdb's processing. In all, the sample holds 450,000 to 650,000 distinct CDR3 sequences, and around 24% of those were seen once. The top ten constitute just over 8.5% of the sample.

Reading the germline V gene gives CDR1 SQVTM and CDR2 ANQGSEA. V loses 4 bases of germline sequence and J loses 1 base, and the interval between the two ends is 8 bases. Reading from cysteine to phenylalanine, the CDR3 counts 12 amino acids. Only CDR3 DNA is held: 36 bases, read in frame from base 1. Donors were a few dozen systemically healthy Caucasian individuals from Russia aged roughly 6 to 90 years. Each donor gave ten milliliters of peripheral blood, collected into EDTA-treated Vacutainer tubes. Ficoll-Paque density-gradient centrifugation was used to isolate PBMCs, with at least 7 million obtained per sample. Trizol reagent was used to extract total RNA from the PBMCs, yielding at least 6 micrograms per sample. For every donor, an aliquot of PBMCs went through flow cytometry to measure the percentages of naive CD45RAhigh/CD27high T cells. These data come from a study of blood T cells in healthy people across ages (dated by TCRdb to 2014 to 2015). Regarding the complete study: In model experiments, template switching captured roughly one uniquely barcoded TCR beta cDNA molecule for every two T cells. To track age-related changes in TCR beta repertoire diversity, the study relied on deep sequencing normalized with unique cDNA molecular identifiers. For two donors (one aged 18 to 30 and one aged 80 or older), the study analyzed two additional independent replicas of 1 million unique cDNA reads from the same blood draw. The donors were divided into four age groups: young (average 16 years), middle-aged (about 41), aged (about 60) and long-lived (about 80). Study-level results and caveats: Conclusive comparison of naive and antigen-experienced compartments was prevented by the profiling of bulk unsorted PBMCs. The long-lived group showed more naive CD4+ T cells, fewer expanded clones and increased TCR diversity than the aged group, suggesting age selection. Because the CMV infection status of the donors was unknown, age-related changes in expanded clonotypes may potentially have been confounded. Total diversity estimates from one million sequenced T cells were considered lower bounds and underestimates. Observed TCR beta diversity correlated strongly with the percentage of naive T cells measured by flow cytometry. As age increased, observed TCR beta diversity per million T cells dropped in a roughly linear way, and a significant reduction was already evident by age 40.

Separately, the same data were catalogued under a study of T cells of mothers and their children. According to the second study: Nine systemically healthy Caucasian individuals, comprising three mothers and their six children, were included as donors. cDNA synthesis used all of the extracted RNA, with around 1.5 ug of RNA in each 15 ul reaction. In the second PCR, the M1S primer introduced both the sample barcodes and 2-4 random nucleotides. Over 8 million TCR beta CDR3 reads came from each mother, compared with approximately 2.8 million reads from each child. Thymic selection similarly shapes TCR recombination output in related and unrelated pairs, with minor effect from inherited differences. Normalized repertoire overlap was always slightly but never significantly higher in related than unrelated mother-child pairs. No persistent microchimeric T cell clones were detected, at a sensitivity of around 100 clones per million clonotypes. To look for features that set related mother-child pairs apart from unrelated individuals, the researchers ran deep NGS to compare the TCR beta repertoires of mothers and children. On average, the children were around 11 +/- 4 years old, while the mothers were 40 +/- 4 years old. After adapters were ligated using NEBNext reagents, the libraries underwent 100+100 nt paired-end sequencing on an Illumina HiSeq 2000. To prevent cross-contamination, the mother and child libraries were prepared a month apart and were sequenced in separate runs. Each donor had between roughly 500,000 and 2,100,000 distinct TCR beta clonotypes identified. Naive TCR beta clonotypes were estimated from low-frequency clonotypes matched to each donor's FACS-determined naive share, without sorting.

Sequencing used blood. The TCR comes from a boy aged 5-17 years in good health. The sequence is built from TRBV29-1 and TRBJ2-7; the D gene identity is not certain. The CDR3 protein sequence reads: CSVVVTSYEQYF. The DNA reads TGCAGCGTTGTGGTGACGTCCTACGAGCAGTACTTC.